What follows are 27 T cell receptor beta chains derived from one specimen sequenced in a study of T cell responses to AZD1222 COVID-19 vaccine. Clones were sequenced by immunoSEQ multiplex PCR, and TCRdb holds only the in-frame ones, with some missing. The sample carries 65,000 to 90,000 clones, roughly 89% recorded once. The sample in question was peripheral blood, obtained 28 days after the second AZD1222 dose. These receptor sequences come from an adult who received the AZD1222 COVID-19 vaccine.

CDR3 protein: CASSPGTSGSSTDTQYF. As DNA, the CDR3 is TGTGCCAGCAGCCCTGGGACTAGCGGATCTAGCACAGATACGCAGTATTTT. The chain carries TRBV4-2 and TRBJ2-3, with 11 nucleotides matching TRBD2. The CDR3 contains 17 residues. The germline V gene has CDR1 LGHNA and CDR2 YNFKEQ. Trimming removed 4 bases from V and 0 bases from J; junction bases left unmatched: 6.

V is TRBV10-3 and J is TRBJ1-5; D may be TRBD1 (5 bases). Germline loops: CDR1 ENHRY, CDR2 SYGVKD. This CDR3 region has 15 residues. V shed 3 bases and J shed 4 bases, with 13 bases lying between them. CDR3 nucleotide sequence: TGTGCCATCAGTGAAGCCAGCGGGGGGAATCAGCCCCAGCATTTT. Protein: CAISEASGGNQPQHF.

The V call is TRBV15, the J call TRBJ2-7; D is undetermined. The CDR3 loop spans 15 amino acids. Trimming left V 0 bases short and J 2 bases short, with 11 bases between. Germline V gene lookup returns CDR1 LNHNV and CDR2 YYDKDF (reference sequence). The CDR3 loop reads CATSRDEGVPYEQYV. The CDR3 bases are TGTGCCACCAGCAGAGATGAAGGAGTACCCTACGAGCAGTACGTC.

This clone was seen once. The chain recombines TRBV2 with TRBJ1-1, with 7 bases aligning to TRBD1. With 8 bases clipped from V and 5 bases from J, the junction kept 11 bases outside the gene matches. There are 14 residues in the CDR3. From germline, CDR1 is SNHLY and CDR2 FYNNEI. The CDR3 is CASGRDRAVTEAFF. DNA of the CDR3: TGTGCCAGCGGTAGAGACAGGGCCGTAACTGAAGCTTTCTTT.

The chain combines TRBV27 with TRBJ2-1, with 7 nucleotides matching TRBD2. Germline V gene sequence: CDR1 MNHEY, CDR2 SMNVEV (reference sequence). The CDR3 length is 17 residues. The trim removed 3 bases at V and 1 base at J, leaving 9 bases unmatched. The CDR3 coding sequence is TGTGCCAGCAGTTTGTTCGCGGGAGCTGGGTCCTACAATGAGCAGTTCTTC. This translates into CASSLFAGAGSYNEQFF.

The gene calls are TRBV19 and TRBJ2-2, with a possible D match to TRBD2 (6 bases). CDR1 and CDR2 (germline): LNHDA, SQIVND (reference sequence). The CDR3 is made up of 17 amino acids. V was shortened by 5 bases and J by 6 bases, with 22 bases between the two germline ends. CDR3 sequence (DNA): TGTGCCAGTAGTCCAGACCCCGGGGGAACGTGGGCCGGGGAGCTGTTTTTT. Encoded protein: CASSPDPGGTWAGELFF.

This clone appeared once. The CDR3 region has the DNA TGTGCCAGCAGCTTAGAGGCCAACAATGAGCAGTTCTTC. It is translated as CASSLEANNEQFF. The V call is TRBV7-9, the J call TRBJ2-1; D ambiguous. Trimming cost V 1 base and J 5 bases, with 6 bases left between them. The CDR3 runs 13 residues. The germline CDR1 and CDR2 sequences are SEHNR and FQNEAQ (reference sequence).

The J gene is TRBJ2-2, the V gene TRBV9; D unresolved. Germline V gene data show CDR1 as SGDLS and CDR2 as YYNGEE. Trimming left V 6 bases short and J 1 base short, with 10 bases between. The CDR3 loop spans 14 amino acids. This CDR3 reads CASTDRGNTGELFF. CDR3 in DNA: TGTGCCAGCACAGACCGAGGGAACACCGGGGAGCTGTTTTTT.

The J gene is TRBJ2-2, the V gene TRBV6-5; D might be TRBD1 or TRBD2, each matching 5 bases. Trimming left V 0 bases short and J 5 bases short, with 7 bases between. This CDR3 spans 14 amino acids. Germline V gene data show CDR1 as MNHEY and CDR2 as SVGAGI. CDR3 residues: CASSYSEGTGELFF. DNA for the CDR3: TGTGCCAGCAGTTACTCAGAGGGGACCGGGGAGCTGTTTTTT.

The rearrangement links TRBV7-2 to TRBJ2-3, with D perhaps matching TRBD2 (6 bases). The germline CDR1 and CDR2 sequences are SGHTA and FQGNSA. V lost 5 bases to trimming and J lost 2 bases, with 14 bases between them. This CDR3 region has 15 residues. CDR3: CASSQDGTFTDTQYF. In nucleotides, the CDR3 is TGTGCCAGCAGCCAAGACGGGACTTTCACAGATACGCAGTATTTT.

This chain connects TRBV5-1 to TRBJ1-4; 9 bases agree with TRBD1. The ends lost 3 bases at V and 7 bases at J; junction bases unmatched: 1. Germline assignment: CDR1 SGHRS and CDR2 YFSETQ. The CDR3 is made up of 13 amino acids. The DNA for the CDR3 is TGCGCCAGCAGCTCGACAGGGGGTGAAAAACTGTTTTTT. Protein product: CASSSTGGEKLFF.

The chain couples TRBV7-9 to TRBJ2-7, with a tentative D call TRBD1 (6 bases). V lost 5 bases and J 3 bases, leaving 26 bases between the germline ends. Per the germline V gene, CDR1 is SEHNR and CDR2 is FQNEAQ (reference sequence). CDR3 length equals 18 residues. CDR3 sequence: CASSRGLRTDKTVYEQYV. CDR3 nucleotide sequence: TGTGCCAGCAGCCGCGGACTTCGGACAGACAAAACCGTCTACGAGCAGTACGTC.

The V gene is TRBV5-1, the J gene TRBJ1-1; the match to TRBD1 covers 8 bases. CDR3 length: 15 residues. With 4 bases clipped from V and 4 bases from J, the junction kept 9 bases outside the gene matches. CDR1 is SGHRS, CDR2 YFSETQ, per germline. CDR3 amino acids: CASSLTTGVSTEAFF. In nucleotides, the CDR3 is TGCGCCAGCAGCCTCACGACAGGGGTCTCCACTGAAGCTTTCTTT.

This clone was found once. The V call is TRBV6-5, the J call TRBJ2-7, with TRBD1 matching over 7 bases. There are 12 residues in the CDR3. The germline gives CDR1 MNHEY, CDR2 SVGAGI. The V and J ends lost 11 bases and 2 bases, in that order; junction bases with no gene match: 6. The CDR3: CAGIGQAYEQYV. CDR3 coding DNA: TGTGCCGGGATAGGACAGGCCTACGAGCAGTACGTC.

V usage is TRBV2 and J usage is TRBJ2-2; the D gene is possibly TRBD1 (5 bases). Trimming took off 6 bases at V and 6 bases at J, with 11 bases between the two ends. CDR1 and CDR2 (germline): SNHLY, FYNNEI. The CDR3 has 13 residues. The CDR3 reads CASRAGIPGELFF. The DNA of the CDR3 is TGTGCCAGCAGGGCAGGGATTCCCGGGGAGCTGTTTTTT.

The chain carries TRBV5-4 and TRBJ1-1; 7 nucleotides align to TRBD1. CDR3 length: 14 amino acids. Germline CDR1 reads SGHNT; CDR2 reads YYREEE (reference sequence). The CDR3 DNA sequence: TGTGCAGCCAGCAGTGGAGGGGGCAGGGATGAAGCTTTCTTT. It codes for CAASSGGGRDEAFF.

The rearrangement links TRBV2 to TRBJ1-2; the D gene is possibly TRBD1 (5 bases). The CDR3 runs 13 residues. Trimming left V 6 bases short and J 1 base short, with 9 bases between. CDR1 SNHLY and CDR2 FYNNEI come from the germline V gene. The CDR3 DNA sequence: TGTGCCAGCAGGGACATCAATAACTATGGCTACACCTTC. This gives the protein CASRDINNYGYTF.

The genes are TRBV7-9 and TRBJ2-1; unclear D gene. Trimming cost V 1 base and J 5 bases, with 6 bases left between them. The CDR3 spans 13 residues. CDR1 is SEHNR and CDR2 is FQNEAQ in the germline V gene (reference sequence). The CDR3 here is CASSLGPDNEQFF. The CDR3 DNA follows: TGTGCCAGCAGCTTAGGGCCCGACAATGAGCAGTTCTTC. The variable domain in full, with the rest retrieved from reference TRBV7-9 and TRBJ2-1, is DTGVSQNPRHKITKRGQNVTFRCDPISEHNRLYWYRQTLGQGPEFLTYFQNEAQLEKSRLLSDRFSAERPKGSFSTLEIQRTEQGDSAMYLCASSLGPDNEQFFGPGTRLTVL.

The chain uses TRBV7-9 and TRBJ1-2; 9 bases match TRBD1. This CDR3 is built from 15 residues. V lost 3 bases and J lost 4; bases outside the gene matches: 6. Germline CDR1 is SEHNR and CDR2 is FQNEAQ (reference sequence). The CDR3 DNA sequence: TGTGCCAGCAGCTTCCCGGGACAGGGATTCTATGGCTACACCTTC. It codes for CASSFPGQGFYGYTF. The whole variable domain, filled in from reference TRBV7-9 and TRBJ1-2, reads DTGVSQNPRHKITKRGQNVTFRCDPISEHNRLYWYRQTLGQGPEFLTYFQNEAQLEKSRLLSDRFSAERPKGSFSTLEIQRTEQGDSAMYLCASSFPGQGFYGYTFGSGTRLTVV.

This chain joins TRBV9 and TRBJ2-5; 7 positions match TRBD1. CDR1 is SGDLS, CDR2 YYNGEE, per germline. V dropped 0 bases and J dropped 4; count of bases not matched to a gene: 6. This CDR3 contains 15 residues. The CDR3 spells CASSVDVRGSETQYF. In nucleotides, the CDR3 is TGTGCCAGCAGCGTAGATGTCAGGGGGTCAGAGACCCAGTACTTC.

This chain connects TRBV6-5 to TRBJ2-7; D is possibly TRBD1 or TRBD2 (5 bases each). This CDR3 region has 16 residues. The germline gives CDR1 MNHEY, CDR2 SVGAGI. V was cut by 0 bases and J by 1 base, with 13 bases left in between. In DNA form, the CDR3 reads TGTGCCAGCAGTTACTCTGTTTTTGGGGGTTCCTACGAGCAGTACTTC. Protein: CASSYSVFGGSYEQYF.

This chain uses TRBV11-3 with TRBJ1-1, with TRBD1 matching over 8 bases. Germline CDR1 SGHNT, CDR2 YENEEA. The CDR3 is 16 residues long. J lost 10 bases, V lost 5 bases, and 18 bases had no gene match. CDR3 region: CASSIKGTGRLSVAFF. As DNA, the CDR3 is TGTGCCAGCAGCATTAAGGGGACAGGTCGGTTGAGTGTAGCTTTCTTT.

The chain links TRBV24-1 to TRBJ2-1; D not certain. The ends were cut back, 0 bases at V and 13 bases at J, with 9 bases in the middle. Germline V CDR1 and CDR2: KGHDR, SFDVKD. The CDR3 totals 12 residues. The DNA for the CDR3 is TGTGCCACCAGTGATTTGGGAGATGCTCAGTTCTTC. As protein: CATSDLGDAQFF.

The chain carries TRBV7-8 and TRBJ1-3; 11 nucleotides agree with TRBD1. CDR1 and CDR2 (germline): SGHVS, FQNEAQ. V shed 3 bases, J shed 8 bases, and the junction held 3 bases outside the gene matches. This CDR3 contains 14 residues. CDR3 in amino acids: CASSLGQGVDTIYF. The CDR3 DNA reads as TGTGCCAGCAGCTTGGGACAGGGGGTGGACACCATATATTTT.

The chain joins TRBV3-1 (or the pseudogene TRBV3-2) to TRBJ2-5, with unresolved D. The CDR3 sequence is 13 residues long. Trimming left V 1 base short and J 5 bases short, with 8 bases between. Per germline, CDR1 LGHDT and CDR2 YNNKEL (reference sequence). The DNA for the CDR3 is TGTGCCAGCAGCCAAGGGGTAATGGAGACCCAGTACTTC. Amino acids: CASSQGVMETQYF.

There are a few counts of this clone. The gene calls are TRBV10-3 and TRBJ2-1; no clear D gene. V lost 6 bases and J lost 4, with 22 bases in between. This CDR3 spans 17 amino acids. Germline V lookup: CDR1 ENHRY, CDR2 SYGVKD. The CDR3 loop is CAISTPPPPRPYNEQFF. DNA for the CDR3: TGTGCCATCAGCACGCCTCCCCCTCCCCGTCCATACAATGAGCAGTTCTTC.

The chain joins TRBV5-6 to TRBJ2-2; the D is unclear. The CDR3 has 14 residues. CDR1 and CDR2 (germline): SGHDT, YYEEEE. V lost 0 bases and J lost 2, with 5 bases in between. CDR3 residues: CASSLGPNTGELFF. The CDR3 coding sequence is TGTGCCAGCAGCTTGGGACCTAACACCGGGGAGCTGTTTTTT.